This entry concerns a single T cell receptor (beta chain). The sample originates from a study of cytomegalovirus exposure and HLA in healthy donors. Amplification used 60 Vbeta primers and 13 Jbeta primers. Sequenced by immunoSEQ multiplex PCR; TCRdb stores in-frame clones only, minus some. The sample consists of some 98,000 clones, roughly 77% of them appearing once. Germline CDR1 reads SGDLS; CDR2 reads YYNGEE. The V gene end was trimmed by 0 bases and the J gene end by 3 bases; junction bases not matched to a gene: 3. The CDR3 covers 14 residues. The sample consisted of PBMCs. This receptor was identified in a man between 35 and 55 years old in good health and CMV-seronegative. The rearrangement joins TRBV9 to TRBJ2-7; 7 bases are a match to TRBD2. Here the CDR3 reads CASSVGPGGYEQYF. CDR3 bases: TGTGCCAGCAGCGTAGGGCCGGGAGGCTACGAGCAGTACTTC. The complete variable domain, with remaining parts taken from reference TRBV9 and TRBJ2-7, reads DSGVTQTPKHLITATGQRVTLRCSPRSGDLSVYWYQQSLDQGLQFLIQYYNGEERAKGNILERFSAQQFPDLHSELNLSSLELGDSALYFCASSVGPGGYEQYFGPGTRLTVT.